Listed below are T cell receptor beta chains from one sample, sequenced in a study of regulatory and conventional T cells in RAG deficiency. Some clones are missing from TCRdb's copy, which holds only in-frame ones; the method was immunoSEQ multiplex PCR. Of tens of thousands of clones in the sample, 85% to 95% were seen once. The same data also contributed to another study, on regulatory T cells.

Material for sequencing was CD4+ T cells sorted from blood. These receptors all come from a human donor in good health. Both conserved end residues are part of each CDR3. A D gene is named only where the DNA matches it firmly. Size values are once, few and many counts, or a class for expanded clones, and some rows have none.

V	size	J	D	DNA	CDR3
TRBV29-1	.	TRBJ2-7	.	TGCAGCGTTGGGGGCTCGGCAGCAAATCAGGGGCAGTACTTC	CSVGGSAANQGQYF
TRBV27	.	TRBJ2-1	TRBD2	TGTGCCAGCAGTTTGATTAGCGGGGGAGAGGGTGAGCAGTTCTTC	CASSLISGGEGEQFF
TRBV6-1	.	TRBJ1-1	.	TGTGCCAGCAGCACCATGACGAGTAACACTGAAGCTTTCTTT	CASSTMTSNTEAFF
TRBV6-1	.	TRBJ1-5	TRBD1	TGTGCCAGCAGTGACGGGACAGGCGGCCTCAATCAGCCCCAGCATTTT	CASSDGTGGLNQPQHF
TRBV30	.	TRBJ1-2	.	TGTGCCTGGAGTTTCGGTAACTATGGCTACACCTTC	CAWSFGNYGYTF
TRBV7-6	.	TRBJ1-1	.	TGTGCCAGCAGCTTGACAGATGGCACTGAAGCTTTCTTT	CASSLTDGTEAFF
TRBV2	.	TRBJ1-5	.	TGTGCCAGCAGTGAAATGTTGGGGCAGGGTCAGCCCCAGCATTTT	CASSEMLGQGQPQHF
TRBV2	.	TRBJ1-5	TRBD1	TGTGCCAGCAGTGCGAGGACAGGGCTTCGAAATCAGCCCCAGCATTTT	CASSARTGLRNQPQHF
TRBV7-2	.	TRBJ2-5	TRBD1	TGTGCCAGCACCCGGACAGGCAACCAAGAGACCCAGTACTTC	CASTRTGNQETQYF
TRBV4-1	.	TRBJ1-4	.	TGCGCCAGCAGCCTAAACCGGGGGGAAAAACTGTTTTTT	CASSLNRGEKLFF
TRBV6-5	.	TRBJ1-1	.	TGTGCCAGCAGTTACCGTACTGAAGCTTTCTTT	CASSYRTEAFF
TRBV2	.	TRBJ2-2	TRBD2	TGTGCCAGCTCCAGACTAGCGGGGACGAACACCGGGGAGCTGTTTTTT	CASSRLAGTNTGELFF
TRBV11-3	.	TRBJ2-7	TRBD1	TGTGCCACCCAAGGGACAGGGTCCTACGAGCAGTACTTC	CATQGTGSYEQYF
TRBV27	.	TRBJ1-1	.	TGTGCCAGCAGTTTATCTTGGAACACTGAAGCTTTCTTT	CASSLSWNTEAFF
TRBV19	.	TRBJ1-2	TRBD1	TGTGCCAGTAGTAAAGGGATCGGGACAGGACTTTATAACTATGGCTACACCTTC	CASSKGIGTGLYNYGYTF
TRBV6-1	few	TRBJ2-7	.	TGTGCCAGCAGCCTAGGGGCCAGTTACGAGCAGTACTTC	CASSLGASYEQYF
TRBV27	.	TRBJ2-4	TRBD1	TGTGCCAGCAGTAGACAGGGGTGGAACATTCAGTACTTC	CASSRQGWNIQYF
TRBV2	.	TRBJ1-2	.	TGTGCCAGCAGTGAGGAGGGAAGCTATGGCTACACCTTC	CASSEEGSYGYTF
TRBV9	.	TRBJ2-3	.	TGTGCCAGCAGCCCCCTAATGGCGGGACAAACAGATACGCAGTATTTT	CASSPLMAGQTDTQYF
TRBV7-9	.	TRBJ1-6	.	TGTGCCAGCAGCTTACGGTTGGAGAAGGGGGGGGTACCCCTCCACTTT	CASSLRLEKGGVPLHF
TRBV6-1	once	TRBJ1-2	.	TGTGCCAGCAAATACAGTTATGAAAGCTATGGCTACACCTTC	CASKYSYESYGYTF
TRBV30	.	TRBJ2-5	TRBD2	TGTGCCTGGAGTGTGCGGGGGGGGTCAGAGACCCAGTACTTC	CAWSVRGGSETQYF
TRBV6-6	.	TRBJ2-1	.	TGTGCCAGCAGCCCGACAGGTATCCGATTATCGCAGTTCTTC	CASSPTGIRLSQFF
TRBV5-1	.	TRBJ1-1	TRBD1	TGCGCCAGCAACCTGGGACAGGGGGACACTGAAGCTTTCTTT	CASNLGQGDTEAFF
TRBV11-2	.	TRBJ2-1	.	TGTGCCAGCAGTGAGAGGGCCCCTCTTGACAATGAGCAGTTCTTC	CASSERAPLDNEQFF
TRBV6-6	.	TRBJ2-3	TRBD2	TGTGCCAGCAGCCCCACTAGCGTGGCAGATACGCAGTATTTT	CASSPTSVADTQYF
TRBV28	.	TRBJ1-2	TRBD1	TGTGCCAGCAGTGGGGGACAGGGGGCATTTGGCTACACCTTC	CASSGGQGAFGYTF
TRBV4-1	.	TRBJ1-1	TRBD1	TGCGCCAGCAGCCAGAGAGGCAACAGGGGCGCTGAAGCTTTCTTT	CASSQRGNRGAEAFF
TRBV6-5	.	TRBJ1-4	.	TGTGCCAGCAGTTACGCGGGTAATGAAAAACTGTTTTTT	CASSYAGNEKLFF
TRBV9	.	TRBJ1-6	TRBD1	TGTGCCAGCAGCGCCCACCCGGGACAGAGCTCCTATAATTCACCCCTCCACTTT	CASSAHPGQSSYNSPLHF
TRBV4-2	.	TRBJ2-1	.	TGTGCCAGCAGCCAAACTCTAGCGTTCGGTCTAGATGAGCAGTTCTTC	CASSQTLAFGLDEQFF
TRBV7-2	.	TRBJ2-5	TRBD1	TGTGCCAGCAGCTACCACAGGGGCCAAGAGACCCAGTACTTC	CASSYHRGQETQYF
TRBV5-1	.	TRBJ1-2	.	TGCGCCAGCAGCTGGCTTGCGTACGACGGCTACACCTTC	CASSWLAYDGYTF
TRBV6-1	.	TRBJ2-5	.	TGTGCCAGCGGGAGACAGGACCAAGAGACCCAGTACTTC	CASGRQDQETQYF
TRBV18	.	TRBJ2-3	.	TGTGCCAGCTCACCACCGGTTGGGGGGGGCGCACCAGATACGCAGTATTTT	CASSPPVGGGAPDTQYF
TRBV2	.	TRBJ2-3	TRBD2	TGTGCCCCAGCGGGGGCCCACACAGATACGCAGTATTTT	CAPAGAHTDTQYF
TRBV14	.	TRBJ2-3	.	TGTGCCAGCAGCCAACGAGAGTACACAGATACGCAGTATTTT	CASSQREYTDTQYF
TRBV20-1	once	TRBJ2-1	.	TGCAGTGCTAAGGGACTGGTGGGGGAGTTCTTC	CSAKGLVGEFF
TRBV19	.	TRBJ1-2	TRBD1	TGTGCCAGTAGAATCCCAGGGGGCCTCAATGGCTACACCTTC	CASRIPGGLNGYTF
TRBV28	few	TRBJ1-4	TRBD1	TGTGCCAGCAGTTCACAGGGGACAGCCCACAAACTGTTTTTT	CASSSQGTAHKLFF
TRBV2	.	TRBJ1-5	.	TGTGCCAGCAGGGGAGGCCGGCATAGCAATCAGCCCCAGCATTTT	CASRGGRHSNQPQHF
TRBV9	.	TRBJ2-3	.	TGTGCCAGCAGCGCCATCCTTGGAGATACGCAGTATTTT	CASSAILGDTQYF
TRBV5-5	.	TRBJ1-5	.	TGTGCCAGCAGCTGGAGGGATAGCAATCAGCCCCAGCATTTT	CASSWRDSNQPQHF
TRBV10-2	.	TRBJ2-3	.	TGCGCCAGCAGTGACGCCGGGCCCCGCGAAGCTACGCAGTATTTT	CASSDAGPREATQYF
TRBV7-2	.	TRBJ2-3	.	TGTGCCAGCAGCCCAGCCTTATTACGGGGAGCCGATACGCAGTATTTT	CASSPALLRGADTQYF
TRBV19	.	TRBJ2-5	.	TGTGCCAGTAGTATTCAACACAGTCAAGAGACCCAGTACTTC	CASSIQHSQETQYF
TRBV6-5	.	TRBJ2-1	TRBD2	TGTGCCAGCAGTTACTCGGCCCGGCTAGCGGGGGAGCAGTTCTTC	CASSYSARLAGEQFF
TRBV6-5	.	TRBJ2-7	.	TGTGCCAGCAGTTCCAGGACCCTCTCCTACGAGCAGTACTTC	CASSSRTLSYEQYF
TRBV10-1	few	TRBJ2-7	TRBD1	TGCGCCAGCAGAGAGAGTCCCGGACAGGGGCACGAGCAGTACTTC	CASRESPGQGHEQYF
TRBV5-6	.	TRBJ1-6	.	TGTGCCAGCAGCTTACGGGAGGCCTATAATTCACCCCTCCACTTT	CASSLREAYNSPLHF
TRBV11-2	.	TRBJ2-5	.	TGTGCCAGCAGCCCCGGACTACAGACGGGGACCCAGTACTTC	CASSPGLQTGTQYF
TRBV6-6	.	TRBJ1-2	TRBD1	TGTGCCAGCAGCCTCGGGACAGGGGTCGGCTACACCTTC	CASSLGTGVGYTF
TRBV18	.	TRBJ1-1	TRBD1	TGTGCCAGCTCACTAAAACAGGGGGCGCGGAACACTGAAGCTTTCTTT	CASSLKQGARNTEAFF
TRBV11-3	.	TRBJ1-1	.	TGTGCCAGCAGCAAAGGGCTTCCGAACACTGAAGCTTTCTTT	CASSKGLPNTEAFF
TRBV2	once	TRBJ2-7	TRBD1	TGTGCCAGCAGTGAAACAGGGGGCGGCTACGAGCAGTACTTC	CASSETGGGYEQYF
TRBV5-1	.	TRBJ2-5	.	TGCGCCAGCAGCTTCTCTGGGACCACCCTGGAGACCCAGTACTTC	CASSFSGTTLETQYF
TRBV25-1	.	TRBJ1-4	TRBD1	TGTGCCAGCAGGGAGACAGGGATTAATGAAAAACTGTTTTTT	CASRETGINEKLFF
TRBV7-6	.	TRBJ2-1	TRBD1	TGTGCCAGCAGCTCTTACAGGGGGCTAGGGCAGTTCTTC	CASSSYRGLGQFF
TRBV4-1	.	TRBJ2-7	.	TGCGCCAGCAGCCAAGATGGGAGGGGGGCCGACGAGCAGTACTTC	CASSQDGRGADEQYF
TRBV2	.	TRBJ1-2	TRBD1	TGTGCCAGCAGCGGGGACAGTTCTAACTATGGCTACACCTTC	CASSGDSSNYGYTF